The 32 T cell receptor beta chains given below trace back to one sample, sequenced in a study of beta chain features in type 1 diabetes. Overall study findings and caveats: TCRB CDR3s from Type 1 diabetes patients were moderately but significantly shorter in all four CD4+ subsets.

All of the isolated RNA was reverse transcribed, so expressed TCRB transcripts were sequenced. Here immunoSEQ multiplex PCR was the method, and the copy in TCRdb shows in-frame clones only, minus some. The table lists 300,000 to 400,000 clones, approximately 9.7% of them singletons. The antigens for these receptors are not known. Sequencing input: central memory CD4+ T cells from blood. The receptors here all came from a young man with type 1 diabetes.

Only a few counts were recorded for this clone. The chain has TRBV28 and TRBJ2-7; D might be TRBD1 (6 bases). CDR1 MDHEN and CDR2 SYDVKM come from the germline V gene. The ends were cut back, 5 bases at V and 2 bases at J, with 16 bases in the middle. This CDR3 is 15 amino acids long. CDR3 amino acids: CASSIPGHSTYEQYF. The CDR3 nucleotides are TGTGCCAGCAGTATACCGGGACACTCAACCTACGAGCAGTACTTC.

The chain recombines TRBV10-2 with TRBJ2-5, with 10 bases fitting TRBD1. CDR1 and CDR2 (germline): WSHSY, SAAADI. V shed 5 bases, J shed 5 bases, and the junction held 5 bases outside the gene matches. This CDR3 is built from 14 residues. The CDR3: CASSRDRGAETQYF. The CDR3 DNA sequence: TGCGCCAGCAGTAGGGACAGGGGCGCGGAGACCCAGTACTTC.

The chain links TRBV10-2 to TRBJ2-3, with TRBD2 matching over 11 bases. This CDR3 spans 15 amino acids. The ends lost 5 bases at V and 4 bases at J; junction bases unmatched: 5. The germline V gene encodes CDR1 WSHSY and CDR2 SAAADI. The CDR3 DNA reads as TGCGCCAGCAGTTTAGCGGGGGGGCACGCAGATACGCAGTATTTT. It encodes CASSLAGGHADTQYF.

This clone was seen only a few times. V is TRBV6-5 and J is TRBJ2-1; no firm D call. The CDR3 is made up of 15 amino acids. Germline CDR1 MNHEY, CDR2 SVGAGI. Trimming pared 9 bases from V and 0 bases from J, leaving 15 bases between. CDR3 amino acids: CASTPPRSSYNEQFF. The CDR3 nucleotides read TGTGCCAGTACCCCCCCGAGGAGCTCCTACAATGAGCAGTTCTTC.

The rearrangement joins TRBV9 to TRBJ1-3; D may be TRBD1 (6 bases). V shed 3 bases and J shed 1 base, with 11 bases lying between them. This CDR3 comprises 15 residues. CDR1 is SGDLS, CDR2 YYNGEE, per germline. The CDR3 nucleotides are TGTGCCAGCAGCGCTCAGGGGTTTTCTGGAAACACCATATATTTT. It encodes CASSAQGFSGNTIYF.

The chain combines TRBV7-9 with TRBJ2-7; a possible D gene is TRBD1 (6 bases). The CDR3 extends over 13 amino acids. Germline assignment: CDR1 SEHNR and CDR2 FQNEAQ (reference sequence). V lost 2 bases and J 3 bases, leaving 8 bases between the germline ends. The CDR3 reads CASSLTGRYEQYF. The CDR3 bases are TGTGCCAGCAGCTTAACAGGGCGCTACGAGCAGTACTTC. The full variable domain, in which reference TRBV7-9 and TRBJ2-7 provide the parts outside the CDR3, is DTGVSQNPRHKITKRGQNVTFRCDPISEHNRLYWYRQTLGQGPEFLTYFQNEAQLEKSRLLSDRFSAERPKGSFSTLEIQRTEQGDSAMYLCASSLTGRYEQYFGPGTRLTVT.

The rearrangement joins TRBV28 to TRBJ2-7; D is undetermined. The V end was cut by 8 bases, the J end by 0 bases, with 11 bases between. The CDR3 sequence is 13 residues long. Germline V CDR1 and CDR2: MDHEN, SYDVKM. CDR3 DNA sequence: TGTGCCAGCGTCGCAGGAACCTCCTACGAGCAGTACTTC. The encoded protein is CASVAGTSYEQYF.

The chain couples TRBV6-5 to TRBJ1-4; D is perhaps TRBD1 (5 bases). The CDR3 loop spans 16 amino acids. Trimming took off 0 bases at V and 7 bases at J, with 15 bases between the two ends. Per the germline V gene, CDR1 is MNHEY and CDR2 is SVGAGI. CDR3 bases: TGTGCCAGCAGTTACTCGCGGACGGGGGAGGGTGAAAAACTGTTTTTT. Its translation: CASSYSRTGEGEKLFF.

The table lists this clone with a few counts. V gene TRBV2 combines with J gene TRBJ2-2; 9 bases agree with TRBD1. The CDR3 has 16 residues. With V trimmed by 1 base and J by 4 bases, 4 bases remained unmatched. Germline-derived CDR1 and CDR2 are SNHLY and FYNNEI. The CDR3 DNA sequence: TGTGCCAGCAGTGAAGACAGGGGGCTTGGCACCGGGGAGCTGTTTTTT. Translation gives CASSEDRGLGTGELFF.

This clone showed up just a few times. This chain joins TRBV6-5 and TRBJ2-5; D not resolved. The CDR3 is 15 residues long. The germline V gene has CDR1 MNHEY and CDR2 SVGAGI. Trimming pared 4 bases from V and 1 base from J, leaving 13 bases between. CDR3 nucleotides: TGTGCCAGCAGTTTTTCGGACGGGTCCCAAGAGACCCAGTACTTC. It yields the protein CASSFSDGSQETQYF.

CDR3 coding DNA: TGCACCAGCACCTACAGGGGGCCGTATGGCTACACCTTC. Its translation: CTSTYRGPYGYTF. The chain links TRBV1 to TRBJ1-2; TRBD1, the table's D call, was not compared with the DNA. TRBV1 is termed a pseudogene. The CDR3 covers 13 residues.

This sequence joins TRBV5-1 and TRBJ2-7; a possible D gene is TRBD1 (5 bases). Trimming pared 4 bases from V and 5 bases from J, leaving 13 bases between. The CDR3 is 13 amino acids. Germline V lookup: CDR1 SGHRS, CDR2 YFSETQ. The CDR3 region is CASSPGQLHEQYF. The CDR3 DNA reads TGCGCCAGCAGCCCTGGACAATTGCACGAGCAGTACTTC.

This clone was picked up a small number of times. The rearrangement links TRBV27 to TRBJ2-7, with D possibly TRBD1 on 6 matching bases. CDR1 is MNHEY, CDR2 SMNVEV, per germline (reference sequence). The CDR3 runs to 15 residues. Trimming took off 0 bases at V and 0 bases at J, with 9 bases between the two ends. CDR3 loop: CASSLSRDTSYEQYF. CDR3 bases: TGTGCCAGCAGTTTATCCCGGGACACCTCCTACGAGCAGTACTTC.

This clone was recorded a few times. The chain employs TRBV30 and TRBJ1-5; the D gene is possibly TRBD1 (6 bases). This CDR3 comprises 13 residues. V lost 0 bases to trimming and J lost 7 bases, with 10 bases between them. Germline-derived CDR1 and CDR2 are GTSNPN and SVGIG (reference sequence). CDR3 coding DNA: TGTGCCTGGAGTGTACTGGGGGGCCAGCCCCAGCATTTT. Translation: CAWSVLGGQPQHF. The whole variable domain, filled in from reference TRBV30 and TRBJ1-5, reads SQTIHQWPATLVQPVGSPLSLECTVEGTSNPNLYWYRQAAGRGLQLLFYSVGIGQISSEVPQNLSASRPQDRQFILSSKKLLLSDSGFYLCAWSVLGGQPQHFGDGTRLSIL.

The rearrangement joins TRBV30 to TRBJ2-1, with 12 positions matching TRBD2. The J segment lost 4 bases and the V segment lost 1 base, leaving 14 bases of the junction unmatched. This CDR3 region has 19 residues. Germline CDR1 is GTSNPN and CDR2 is SVGIG (reference sequence). DNA of the CDR3: TGTGCCTGGAGTGCATTAGGCGGCGGACTAGCGGGGAATTACAATGAGCAGTTCTTC. This translates into CAWSALGGGLAGNYNEQFF. Full variable domain (outside the CDR3, taken from reference TRBV30 and TRBJ2-1): SQTIHQWPATLVQPVGSPLSLECTVEGTSNPNLYWYRQAAGRGLQLLFYSVGIGQISSEVPQNLSASRPQDRQFILSSKKLLLSDSGFYLCAWSALGGGLAGNYNEQFFGPGTRLTVL.

The rearrangement links TRBV4-3 to TRBJ2-7; a possible D gene is TRBD1 (6 bases). Trimming removed 5 bases from V and 5 bases from J, with 13 bases in between. The CDR3 runs to 13 residues. The germline V gene encodes CDR1 LGHNA and CDR2 YSLEER. This chain's CDR3 is CASSYRDFDEQYF. CDR3 coding DNA: TGCGCCAGCAGCTACAGGGATTTCGACGAGCAGTACTTC.

The V gene is TRBV2, the J gene TRBJ1-6; unclear D gene. This CDR3 spans 14 amino acids. V lost 3 bases, J lost 11 bases, and 14 bases lay in between. The germline V gene encodes CDR1 SNHLY and CDR2 FYNNEI. CDR3 sequence reads: CASSDTQGSTPLHF. CDR3 bases: TGTGCCAGCAGTGATACACAAGGAAGCACACCCCTCCACTTT.

The V and J genes are TRBV29-1 and TRBJ2-6; D is unclear. Germline-derived CDR1 and CDR2 are SQVTM and ANQGSEA. Trimming removed 7 bases from V and 2 bases from J, with 9 bases in between. This CDR3 is 13 amino acids long. This chain's CDR3 is CSGFLTGANVLTF. The CDR3 DNA sequence: TGCAGCGGGTTCCTGACTGGGGCCAACGTCCTGACTTTC. Looking up the rest from reference TRBV29-1 and TRBJ2-6 gives the full variable domain: SAVISQKPSRDICQRGTSLTIQCQVDSQVTMMFWYRQQPGQSLTLIATANQGSEATYESGFVIDKFPISRPNLTFSTLTVSNMSPEDSSIYLCSGFLTGANVLTFGAGSRLTVL.

This clone was observed a handful of times. The V call is TRBV4-3, the J call TRBJ2-2; D unclear. V lost 1 base to trimming and J lost 0 bases, with 12 bases between them. The CDR3 sequence is 17 residues long. Germline loops: CDR1 LGHNA, CDR2 YSLEER. CDR3 region: CASSQALGGANTGELFF. CDR3 in DNA: TGCGCCAGCAGCCAAGCTCTGGGCGGAGCGAACACCGGGGAGCTGTTTTTT.

In the case of this clone: Other DNA sequences in the sample encode the same CDR3. The chain couples TRBV14 to TRBJ1-2, with a tentative D call TRBD1 (5 bases). The germline V and J ends were trimmed by 3 bases and 4 bases, with 9 bases remaining between them. This CDR3 has 13 residues. Germline CDR1 SGHDN, CDR2 FVKESK. The CDR3 DNA reads as TGTGCCAGCAGCCAGGGACGGACCTATGGCTACACCTTC. Translation gives CASSQGRTYGYTF.

The gene calls are TRBV7-9 and TRBJ2-5, with D maybe TRBD1 (5 bases). Germline CDR1 SEHNR, CDR2 FQNEAQ (reference sequence). This CDR3 comprises 14 residues. V lost 3 bases and J lost 5, with 13 bases in between. The CDR3 DNA reads TGTGCCAGCAGCTTGATCCAGGGTAGGGAGACCCAGTACTTC. This sequence encodes CASSLIQGRETQYF. Full variable domain (missing parts from reference TRBV7-9 and TRBJ2-5): DTGVSQNPRHKITKRGQNVTFRCDPISEHNRLYWYRQTLGQGPEFLTYFQNEAQLEKSRLLSDRFSAERPKGSFSTLEIQRTEQGDSAMYLCASSLIQGRETQYFGPGTRLLVL.

This clone was observed at least ten times. The chain uses TRBV18 and TRBJ2-1, with D perhaps matching TRBD2 (6 bases). V gave up 0 bases and J gave up 7 bases, with 10 bases separating them. Per the germline V gene, CDR1 is KGHSH and CDR2 is LQKENI. There are 14 residues in the CDR3. The CDR3 loop is CASSPPSSVNEQFF. The CDR3 region has the DNA TGTGCCAGCTCACCACCGTCTAGCGTAAATGAGCAGTTCTTC.

This clone was detected only a few times. Sequence at one end of the junction differs from germline and may be a read error. The rearrangement uses TRBV6-6 and TRBJ1-2, with D uncertain. The CDR3 covers 13 residues. Per germline, CDR1 MNHNY and CDR2 SVGAGI (reference sequence). CDR3 loop: CAISESSNYGYTF. The CDR3 nucleotides read TGTGCCATCAGTGAGTCCAGTAACTATGGCTACACCTTC.

This clone appeared many times. The rearrangement links TRBV25-1 to TRBJ2-3, with D possibly matching TRBD2 (5 bases). There are 14 residues in the CDR3. V lost 3 bases and J lost 3, with 10 bases in between. Germline V gene data show CDR1 as MGHDK and CDR2 as SYGVNS. For the CDR3, the DNA is TGTGCCAGCAGTGATGGTACTAGAACAGATACGCAGTATTTT. This encodes CASSDGTRTDTQYF.

The rearrangement links TRBV28 to TRBJ2-5, with TRBD2 as a possible D gene (6 bases). CDR3 length: 16 residues. V lost 7 bases, J lost 0 bases, and 18 bases lay in between. Germline lookup yields CDR1 MDHEN and CDR2 SYDVKM. As DNA, the CDR3 is TGTGCCAGCATGGGACGGGGGAATTTATACCAAGAGACCCAGTACTTC. As protein: CASMGRGNLYQETQYF.

This clone showed up just a few times. V gene TRBV10-1 combines with J gene TRBJ2-3; possibly TRBD1 or TRBD2 for D (6 bases each). The germline V and J ends were trimmed by 9 bases and 0 bases, with 10 bases remaining between them. Germline-derived CDR1 and CDR2 are WNHNN and SYGVQD (reference sequence). CDR3 length: 13 amino acids. The chain's CDR3 is CARGGPSTDTQYF. The CDR3 coding sequence is TGCGCCAGAGGGGGGCCTAGCACAGATACGCAGTATTTT.

This clone appeared a few times. This rearrangement joins TRBV29-1 to TRBJ2-7; 9 bases line up with TRBD1. V trimming: 6 bases; J trimming: 4 bases; junction bases outside the gene matches: 7. The V gene's germline CDR1 is SQVTM and CDR2 ANQGSEA. The CDR3 loop spans 13 amino acids. The DNA for the CDR3 is TGCAGCGTCCGAGGGACAGGGCTGTACGAGCAGTACTTC. Protein: CSVRGTGLYEQYF.

This sequence joins TRBV5-1 and TRBJ2-5; 11 nucleotides agree with TRBD2. CDR3 length: 13 amino acids. Losses at the gene ends were 5 bases for V and 5 bases for J; bases not matched to a gene: 2. Germline loops: CDR1 SGHRS, CDR2 YFSETQ. The CDR3 coding sequence is TGCGCCAGCAGACTAGCGGGGGACGAGACCCAGTACTTC. Its translation: CASRLAGDETQYF.

The chain recombines TRBV18 with TRBJ2-1; 9 nucleotides line up with TRBD2. Trimming removed 3 bases from V and 3 bases from J; junction bases left unmatched: 3. This CDR3 is built from 15 residues. Germline loops: CDR1 KGHSH, CDR2 LQKENI. This CDR3 is CASSPNSGGYNEQFF. The CDR3, as DNA: TGTGCCAGCTCACCTAATAGCGGGGGCTACAATGAGCAGTTCTTC.

This clone turned up a few times. The chain combines TRBV7-2 with TRBJ1-5; D not certain. Germline values: CDR1 SGHTA, CDR2 FQGNSA. V shed 5 bases and J shed 3 bases, with 14 bases lying between them. CDR3 size: 15 residues. DNA of the CDR3: TGTGCCAGCAGCCCTAGGGCCGGGCCCAATCAGCCCCAGCATTTT. Its protein is CASSPRAGPNQPQHF.

This clone showed up many times. The V gene is TRBV5-1, the J gene TRBJ2-3; TRBD2 is a possible D gene (5 bases). Germline CDR1 reads SGHRS; CDR2 reads YFSETQ. CDR3 size: 17 residues. The germline V and J ends were trimmed by 2 bases and 1 base, with 17 bases remaining between them. In nucleotides, the CDR3 is TGCGCCAGCAGCTTACTAGGACGGAGTTGGGGCACAGATACGCAGTATTTT. Translation gives CASSLLGRSWGTDTQYF. The full variable domain, with the rest looked up from reference TRBV5-1 and TRBJ2-3, is KAGVTQTPRYLIKTRGQQVTLSCSPISGHRSVSWYQQTPGQGLQFLFEYFSETQRNKGNFPGRFSGRQFSNSRSEMNVSTLELGDSALYLCASSLLGRSWGTDTQYFGPGTRLTVL.

V and J are TRBV5-1 and TRBJ1-6; 9 nucleotides line up with TRBD1. Germline CDR1 reads SGHRS; CDR2 reads YFSETQ. The CDR3 loop spans 14 amino acids. With V trimmed by 6 bases and J by 7 bases, 5 bases remained unmatched. The CDR3 reads CASTWTGANSPLHF. The CDR3 DNA sequence: TGCGCCAGCACTTGGACAGGGGCGAATTCACCCCTCCACTTT.